A single sample gave rise to the 11 T cell receptor beta chains below, sequenced in a study of cytomegalovirus exposure and HLA in healthy donors. The PCR contained 60 Vbeta and 13 Jbeta primers. Clones were sequenced by immunoSEQ multiplex PCR, and TCRdb holds only the in-frame ones, with some missing. Of roughly 150,000 clones listed, approximately 81% are singletons. Sequenced sample: PBMCs. The receptor source for this set is a female donor in good health and CMV-seronegative.

This chain connects TRBV6-6 to TRBJ2-1; D ambiguous. The CDR3 is made up of 15 amino acids. V was clipped by 2 bases and J by 7 bases, with 15 bases between them. The V gene's germline CDR1 is MNHNY and CDR2 SVGAGI (reference sequence). The CDR3: CASSYPPEFGNEQFF. The CDR3 nucleotides are TGTGCCAGCAGTTACCCTCCGGAGTTTGGGAATGAGCAGTTCTTC.

The rearrangement uses TRBV29-1 and TRBJ2-5; TRBD2 matches 9 bases. The germline CDR1 and CDR2 sequences are SQVTM and ANQGSEA. The CDR3 length is 15 residues. With 1 base clipped from V and 6 bases from J, the junction kept 9 bases outside the gene matches. The CDR3 protein is CSVEVLAGARQTQYF. The CDR3 region has the DNA TGCAGCGTTGAAGTGTTAGCGGGGGCCCGACAGACCCAGTACTTC.

This clone was seen just once. The rearrangement joins TRBV2 to TRBJ2-2; the match to TRBD1 covers 9 bases. J lost 5 bases, V lost 2 bases, and 9 bases had no gene match. The CDR3 consists of 17 residues. Germline values: CDR1 SNHLY, CDR2 FYNNEI. The CDR3 bases are TGTGCCAGCAGTGAAAAACCGGGACAGGGACGAACCGGGGAGCTGTTTTTT. It yields the protein CASSEKPGQGRTGELFF.

This sequence joins TRBV5-5 and TRBJ2-7, with 7 bases fitting TRBD1. The germline gives CDR1 SGHKS, CDR2 YYEKEE (reference sequence). The V and J ends lost 0 bases and 2 bases, in that order; junction bases with no gene match: 11. This CDR3 region has 17 residues. The CDR3 DNA reads as TGTGCCAGCAGCTTGGCCGGTATGGACAGGTACCCCTACGAGCAGTACTTC. Translated: CASSLAGMDRYPYEQYF.

The chain uses TRBV5-6 and TRBJ2-1, with 8 bases fitting TRBD2. Per the germline V gene, CDR1 is SGHDT and CDR2 is YYEEEE. The CDR3 contains 18 residues. The V and J ends lost 2 bases and 4 bases, in that order; junction bases with no gene match: 14. CDR3 DNA: TGTGCCAGCAGCTTCTGGGGGGTAGCGGGGAGACCTTACAATGAGCAGTTCTTC. This sequence encodes CASSFWGVAGRPYNEQFF. Complete variable domain (other parts from reference TRBV5-6 and TRBJ2-1): DAGVTQSPTHLIKTRGQQVTLRCSPKSGHDTVSWYQQALGQGPQFIFQYYEEEERQRGNFPDRFSGHQFPNYSSELNVNALLLGDSALYLCASSFWGVAGRPYNEQFFGPGTRLTVL.

V is TRBV4-3 and J is TRBJ1-6; D unclear. There are 16 residues in the CDR3. Trimming took 0 bases from V and 7 from J, leaving 13 bases between them. Germline V gene data show CDR1 as LGHNA and CDR2 as YSLEER. CDR3 region: CASSQDVVNANSPLHF. The DNA of the CDR3 is TGCGCCAGCAGCCAAGATGTAGTCAACGCAAATTCACCCCTCCACTTT.

This chain joins TRBV7-2 and TRBJ2-7; TRBD2 matches at 10 bases. Germline CDR1 and CDR2: SGHTA and FQGNSA. This CDR3 comprises 14 residues. V was pared by 3 bases and J by 4 bases, with 3 bases of the junction left unmatched. This chain's CDR3 is CASSLKRGGYEQYF. The CDR3 DNA follows: TGTGCCAGCAGCTTGAAGCGGGGGGGGTACGAGCAGTACTTC.

The chain links TRBV7-6 to TRBJ1-4; the D is unclear. The CDR3 is 15 residues long. V lost 5 bases to trimming and J lost 2 bases, with 12 bases between them. The germline V gene has CDR1 SGHVS and CDR2 FNYEAQ. CDR3 nucleotides: TGTGCCAGCAGCCCCACCTGGAGCACTAATGAAAAACTGTTTTTT. This encodes CASSPTWSTNEKLFF.

The chain links TRBV6-5 to TRBJ1-1, with TRBD1 matching 8 bases. The CDR3 has 14 amino acids. The germline CDR1 and CDR2 sequences are MNHEY and SVGAGI. After removal of 6 bases from V and 0 bases from J, the junction contained 3 bases not matched to a gene. CDR3: CASSGTGVNTEAFF. The CDR3 nucleotides are TGTGCCAGCAGCGGGACAGGCGTGAACACTGAAGCTTTCTTT.

V and J are TRBV7-9 and TRBJ2-1, with 7 bases identical to TRBD2. The V gene end was trimmed by 1 base and the J gene end by 9 bases; junction bases not matched to a gene: 9. The germline V gene has CDR1 SEHNR and CDR2 FQNEAQ (reference sequence). The CDR3 has 15 amino acids. As DNA, the CDR3 is TGTGCCAGCAGCTTAGTGGGCGGGAGTCAGCGTGAGCAGTTCTTC. Protein: CASSLVGGSQREQFF. The full variable domain, completed using reference TRBV7-9 and TRBJ2-1, is DTGVSQNPRHKITKRGQNVTFRCDPISEHNRLYWYRQTLGQGPEFLTYFQNEAQLEKSRLLSDRFSAERPKGSFSTLEIQRTEQGDSAMYLCASSLVGGSQREQFFGPGTRLTVL.

Notes on this clone: One end of the junction varies from germline; a read error may be responsible. The chain couples TRBV7-9 to TRBJ1-5; TRBD1 might be the D (5 bases). This CDR3 has 14 amino acids. Per germline, CDR1 SEHNR and CDR2 FQNEAQ (reference sequence). CDR3 amino acids: CASSLAGGNQPQHF. CDR3 DNA: TGTGCCAGCAGCCTAGCGGGGGGGAATCAGCCCCAGCATTTT.